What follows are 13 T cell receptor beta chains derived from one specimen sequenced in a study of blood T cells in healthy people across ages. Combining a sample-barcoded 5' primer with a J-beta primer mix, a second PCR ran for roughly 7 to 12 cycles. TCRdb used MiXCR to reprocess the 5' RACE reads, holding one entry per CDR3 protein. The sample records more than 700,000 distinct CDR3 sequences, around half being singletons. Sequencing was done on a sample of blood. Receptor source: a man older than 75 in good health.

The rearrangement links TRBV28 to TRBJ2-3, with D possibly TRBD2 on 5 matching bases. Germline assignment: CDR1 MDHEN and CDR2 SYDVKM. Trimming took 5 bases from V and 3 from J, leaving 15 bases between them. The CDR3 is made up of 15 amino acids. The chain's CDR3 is CASSISARGTDTQYF. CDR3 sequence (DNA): TGTGCCAGCAGTATCTCAGCCCGAGGGACAGATACGCAGTATTTT.

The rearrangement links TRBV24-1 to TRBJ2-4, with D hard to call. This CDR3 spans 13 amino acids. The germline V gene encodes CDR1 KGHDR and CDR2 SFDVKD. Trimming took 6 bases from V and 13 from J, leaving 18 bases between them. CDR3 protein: CATSSWETDEQYF. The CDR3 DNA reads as TGTGCCACCAGTTCGTGGGAAACGGATGAGCAGTACTTC.

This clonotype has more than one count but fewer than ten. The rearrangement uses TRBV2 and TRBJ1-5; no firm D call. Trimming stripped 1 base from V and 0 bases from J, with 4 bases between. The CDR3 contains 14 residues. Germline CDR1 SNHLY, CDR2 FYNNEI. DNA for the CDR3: TGTGCCAGCAGTGAAGTGACTAGCAATCAGCCCCAGCATTTT. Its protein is CASSEVTSNQPQHF.

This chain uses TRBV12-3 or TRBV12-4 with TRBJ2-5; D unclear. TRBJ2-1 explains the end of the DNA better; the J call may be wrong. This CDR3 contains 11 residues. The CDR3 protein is CASSVQETQFF. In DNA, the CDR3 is TGTGCCAGCAGCGTACAAGAGACCCAGTTCTTC.

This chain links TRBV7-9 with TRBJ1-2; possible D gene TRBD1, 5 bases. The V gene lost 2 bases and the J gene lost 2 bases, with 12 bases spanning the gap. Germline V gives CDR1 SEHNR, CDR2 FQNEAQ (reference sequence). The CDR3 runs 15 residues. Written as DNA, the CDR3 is TGTGCCAGCAGCTTATCAGGGAATCTCAACTATGGCTACACCTTC. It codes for CASSLSGNLNYGYTF.

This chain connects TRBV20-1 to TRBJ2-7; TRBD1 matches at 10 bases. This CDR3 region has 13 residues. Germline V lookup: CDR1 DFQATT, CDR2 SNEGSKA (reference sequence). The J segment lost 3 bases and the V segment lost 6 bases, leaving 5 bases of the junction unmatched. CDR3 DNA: TGCAGTGCCCCTAGGACAGGGGGCTACGAGCAGTACTTC. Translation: CSAPRTGGYEQYF.

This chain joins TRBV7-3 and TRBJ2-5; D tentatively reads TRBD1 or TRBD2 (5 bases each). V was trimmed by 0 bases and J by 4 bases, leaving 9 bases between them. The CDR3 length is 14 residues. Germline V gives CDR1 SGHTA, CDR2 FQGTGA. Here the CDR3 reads CASSLTPGRETQYF. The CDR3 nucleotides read TGTGCCAGCAGCTTAACGCCAGGGAGAGAGACCCAGTACTTC. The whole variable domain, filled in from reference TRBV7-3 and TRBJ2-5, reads GAGVSQTPSNKVTEKGKYVELRCDPISGHTALYWYRQSLGQGPEFLIYFQGTGAADDSGLPNDRFFAVRPEGSVSTLKIQRTERGDSAVYLCASSLTPGRETQYFGPGTRLLVL.

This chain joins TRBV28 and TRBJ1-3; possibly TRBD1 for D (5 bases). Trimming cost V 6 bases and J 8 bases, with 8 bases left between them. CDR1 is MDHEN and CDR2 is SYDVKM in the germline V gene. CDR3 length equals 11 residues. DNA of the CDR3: TGTGCCAGCAGGGGGGTTGACACCATATATTTT. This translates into CASRGVDTIYF.

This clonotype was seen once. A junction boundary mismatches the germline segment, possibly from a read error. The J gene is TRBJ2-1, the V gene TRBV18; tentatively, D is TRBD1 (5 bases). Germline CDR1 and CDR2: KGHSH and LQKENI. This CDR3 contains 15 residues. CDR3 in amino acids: CASSPRQTSYNGQFF. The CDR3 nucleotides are TGTGCCAGCTCACCACGACAGACCTCCTACAATGGGCAGTTCTTC.

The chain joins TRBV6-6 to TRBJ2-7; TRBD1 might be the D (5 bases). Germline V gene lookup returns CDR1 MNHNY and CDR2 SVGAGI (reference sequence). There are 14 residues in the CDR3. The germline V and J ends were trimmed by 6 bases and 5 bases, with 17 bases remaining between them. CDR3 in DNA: TGTGCCAGCAGAGATGGACCGATAGGGGACGAGCAGTACTTC. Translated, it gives CASRDGPIGDEQYF.

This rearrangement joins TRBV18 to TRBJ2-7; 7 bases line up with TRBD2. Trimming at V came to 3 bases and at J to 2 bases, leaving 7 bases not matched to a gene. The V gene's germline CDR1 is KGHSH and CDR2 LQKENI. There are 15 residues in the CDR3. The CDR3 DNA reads TGTGCCAGCTCACCCGACAGCGGGGTTCCCTACGAGCAGTACTTC. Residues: CASSPDSGVPYEQYF. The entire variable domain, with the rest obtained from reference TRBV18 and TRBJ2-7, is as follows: NAGVMQNPRHLVRRRGQEARLRCSPMKGHSHVYWYRQLPEEGLKFMVYLQKENIIDESGMPKERFSAEFPKEGPSILRIQQVVRGDSAAYFCASSPDSGVPYEQYFGPGTRLTVT.

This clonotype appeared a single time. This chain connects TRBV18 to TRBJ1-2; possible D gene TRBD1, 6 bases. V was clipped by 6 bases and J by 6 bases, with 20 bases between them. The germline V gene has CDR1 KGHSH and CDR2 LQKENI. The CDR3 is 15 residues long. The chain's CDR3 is CASSQTPGGPDGYTF. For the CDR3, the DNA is TGTGCCAGCTCTCAAACGCCGGGGGGCCCGGATGGCTACACCTTC.

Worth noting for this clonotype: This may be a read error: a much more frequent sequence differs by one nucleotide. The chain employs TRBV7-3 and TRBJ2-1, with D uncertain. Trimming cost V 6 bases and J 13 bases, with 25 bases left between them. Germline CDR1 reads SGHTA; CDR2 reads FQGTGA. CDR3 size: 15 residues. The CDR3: CASSLPVSLLETQFF. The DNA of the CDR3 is TGTGCCAGCAGTCTACCGGTTTCGCTATTAGAGACCCAGTTCTTC. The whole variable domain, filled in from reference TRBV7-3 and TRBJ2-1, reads GAGVSQTPSNKVTEKGKYVELRCDPISGHTALYWYRQSLGQGPEFLIYFQGTGAADDSGLPNDRFFAVRPEGSVSTLKIQRTERGDSAVYLCASSLPVSLLETQFFGPGTRLTVL.